The 16 T cell receptor beta chains presented below share a single source sample, sequenced in a study of blood T cell repertoires in COVID-19. Only in-frame clones appear in the TCRdb table, and some are missing; sequencing was by immunoSEQ multiplex PCR. The sample shows 85,000 to 95,000 clones, approximately 91% of them seen only once. Sequenced: peripheral blood. These receptors came from a man aged 60 to 75 with COVID-19, enrolled during active disease.

This clone turned up a few times. V and J are TRBV3-1 (or the pseudogene TRBV3-2) and TRBJ2-2; D is unclear. CDR1 and CDR2 from the germline V gene are LGHDT and YNNKEL (reference sequence). The CDR3 is 12 residues long. Trimming shortened V by 4 bases and J by 6 bases, and 6 bases separated the two germline ends. CDR3 DNA sequence: TGTGCCAGCAGCCCCCATGCCGGGGAGCTGTTTTTT. It translates to CASSPHAGELFF.

This chain uses TRBV19 with TRBJ2-2; TRBD1 agrees at 8 bases. With V trimmed by 7 bases and J by 4 bases, 11 bases remained unmatched. The length of the CDR3 is 16 residues. CDR1 is LNHDA, CDR2 SQIVND, per germline (reference sequence). CDR3 sequence: CASMVRRGRATGELFF. The CDR3 nucleotides are TGTGCCAGTATGGTTCGCAGGGGGCGAGCCACCGGGGAGCTGTTTTTT.

The chain has TRBV11-3 and TRBJ1-1; TRBD1 aligns across 10 bases. The V gene's germline CDR1 is SGHNT and CDR2 YENEEA. Trimming cost V 4 bases and J 4 bases; bases outside gene matches: 6. The CDR3 covers 15 residues. DNA for the CDR3: TGTGCCAGCAGCTACCGGACAGGGGGATTCACTGAAGCTTTCTTT. Translated, it gives CASSYRTGGFTEAFF.

The chain is built from TRBV12-5 and TRBJ2-1; D not certain. This CDR3 has 14 residues. Trimming took 6 bases from V and 7 from J, leaving 16 bases between them. Germline V gene data show CDR1 as LGHNT and CDR2 as FRNRAP. CDR3 loop: CASGNSRWANEQFF. CDR3 DNA sequence: TGTGCTAGTGGCAACAGTAGATGGGCGAATGAGCAGTTCTTC.

The chain carries TRBV7-3 and TRBJ2-3, with TRBD2 matching over 9 bases. Losses at the gene ends were 5 bases for V and 14 bases for J; bases not matched to a gene: 17. From germline, CDR1 is SGHTA and CDR2 FQGTGA. There are 15 residues in the CDR3. The CDR3 reads CASSPLEAREGPLYF. The CDR3 coding sequence is TGTGCCAGCAGCCCCCTGGAGGCGCGGGAGGGCCCGTTGTATTTT.

This chain joins TRBV2 and TRBJ2-1; TRBD2 is a possible D gene (6 bases). V was clipped by 5 bases and J by 5 bases, with 10 bases between them. Germline CDR1 is SNHLY and CDR2 is FYNNEI. The CDR3 totals 13 residues. The CDR3: CASSSGGNNEQFF. The CDR3 region has the DNA TGTGCCAGCAGTAGTGGGGGGAACAATGAGCAGTTCTTC.

The rearrangement joins TRBV28 to TRBJ2-1; 11 bases fit TRBD2. The V segment lost 4 bases and the J segment 10 bases; nucleotides outside the gene matches: 12. The germline V gene has CDR1 MDHEN and CDR2 SYDVKM. The CDR3 is 16 amino acids. The CDR3 spells CASSSSSGRTSREQFF. The CDR3 bases are TGTGCCAGCAGTTCATCTAGCGGGAGGACTTCACGGGAGCAGTTCTTC.

The chain carries TRBV18 and TRBJ1-5, with D perhaps matching TRBD1 (5 bases). This CDR3 comprises 15 residues. V shed 3 bases and J shed 0 bases, with 9 bases lying between them. Germline values: CDR1 KGHSH, CDR2 LQKENI. The CDR3: CASSPGQVSNQPQHF. For the CDR3, the DNA is TGTGCCAGCTCACCGGGGCAGGTTAGCAATCAGCCCCAGCATTTT. Looking up the rest from reference TRBV18 and TRBJ1-5 gives the full variable domain: NAGVMQNPRHLVRRRGQEARLRCSPMKGHSHVYWYRQLPEEGLKFMVYLQKENIIDESGMPKERFSAEFPKEGPSILRIQQVVRGDSAAYFCASSPGQVSNQPQHFGDGTRLSIL.

In its sample, this clone was seen a few times. The chain uses TRBV30 and TRBJ2-5; TRBD2 is a possible D gene (6 bases). Germline-derived CDR1 and CDR2 are GTSNPN and SVGIG (reference sequence). V lost 0 bases and J 5 bases, leaving 13 bases between the germline ends. The CDR3 sequence is 14 residues long. CDR3 in amino acids: CAWSVLSGGETQYF. In DNA, the CDR3 is TGTGCCTGGAGTGTATTAAGCGGAGGGGAGACCCAGTACTTC.

Points on this clone: This sample includes further DNA sequences coding for the same CDR3. The chain recombines TRBV7-9 with TRBJ2-3, with a weak D call TRBD1 (5 bases). This CDR3 is built from 14 residues. Germline CDR1 is SEHNR and CDR2 is FQNEAQ (reference sequence). Deletions cut 2 bases from V and 2 bases from J, with 8 bases between. CDR3 coding DNA: TGTGCCAGCAGCTTAAGGGGTTCCACAGATACGCAGTATTTT. This sequence encodes CASSLRGSTDTQYF.

By share, this clone counts as medium-sized (0.01 to 0.1%). The J gene is TRBJ2-2, the V gene TRBV7-3, with 11 bases fitting TRBD2. The CDR3 is 15 residues long. The germline V gene encodes CDR1 SGHTA and CDR2 FQGTGA. J lost 6 bases, V lost 5 bases, and 5 bases had no gene match. The CDR3 loop reads CASSASSGRSGELFF. CDR3 DNA: TGTGCCAGCAGCGCCTCTAGCGGGAGGTCCGGGGAGCTGTTTTTT.

This sequence joins TRBV5-1 and TRBJ1-6; 8 nucleotides match TRBD1. CDR1 is SGHRS, CDR2 YFSETQ, per germline. V lost 5 bases to trimming and J lost 8 bases; unmatched junction nucleotides: 9. The CDR3 is 15 residues long. CDR3 region: CASRPVPGGDSPLHF. CDR3 in DNA: TGCGCCAGCAGGCCGGTACCAGGGGGCGATTCACCCCTCCACTTT.

This rearrangement joins TRBV24-1 to TRBJ2-5; 7 bases line up with TRBD1. CDR1 is KGHDR and CDR2 is SFDVKD in the germline V gene. After removal of 2 bases from V and 3 bases from J, the junction contained 8 bases not matched to a gene. The CDR3 extends over 16 amino acids. CDR3: CATSDWDSPSKETQYF. In nucleotides, the CDR3 is TGTGCCACCAGTGATTGGGACAGTCCATCCAAAGAGACCCAGTACTTC.

This clone has a single count. The CDR3 is CASSSDRGEGEAFF. DNA for the CDR3: TGTGCCAGCAGCTCGGACAGAGGGGAAGGAGAAGCTTTCTTT. The V call is TRBV11-3, the J call TRBJ1-1, with D perhaps TRBD1 (6 bases). CDR3 length equals 14 residues. In germline, CDR1 is SGHNT, CDR2 YENEEA. Between the trimmed V and J ends, which lost 4 bases and 8 bases, there was a span of 17 bases.

The chain is built from TRBV2 and TRBJ2-7, with TRBD1 matching over 8 bases. The CDR3 consists of 14 residues. Germline CDR1 SNHLY, CDR2 FYNNEI. After removal of 8 bases from V and 4 bases from J, the junction contained 10 bases not matched to a gene. The CDR3 DNA reads as TGTGCCAGCGGGGGGACAGGTGTCGGGTACGAGCAGTACTTC. Translation gives CASGGTGVGYEQYF.

This clone was found once. This chain uses TRBV29-1 with TRBJ2-7; weak D call: TRBD1 (6 bases). CDR1 and CDR2 from the germline V gene are SQVTM and ANQGSEA. V shed 6 bases and J shed 0 bases, with 9 bases lying between them. The CDR3 covers 12 residues. CDR3 sequence (DNA): TGCAGCGTCGCACAGGGCTCCTACGAGCAGTACTTC. Its translation is CSVAQGSYEQYF.